Following are 24 T cell receptor beta chains from one sample sequenced in a study of kidney transplant recipient with SARS-CoV-2 infection. Each CDR3 protein gets one entry after TCRdb re-called the reads with MiXCR. The sample contains approximately 250,000 distinct CDR3 sequences, around 28% of which appear only once. Sequences were derived from a blood sample, sampled at baseline and on roughly day 120 from a kidney transplant recipient. These receptor sequences come from a young adult male patient who had COVID-19 and was a kidney transplant recipient. These T cells may partly come from the graft donor.

V is TRBV15 and J is TRBJ2-3; 9 bases map to TRBD2. The end of the DNA fits TRBJ2-5 better, so the J call may be wrong. Germline loops: CDR1 LNHNV, CDR2 YYDKDF (reference sequence). The CDR3 sequence is 15 residues long. Here the CDR3 DNA reads TGTGCCACCAGCACGTTAGCGGGAGAAGGAGAGACCCAGTACTTC. Translation: CATSTLAGEGETQYF.

This clonotype has ten or more counts. This chain connects TRBV9 to TRBJ2-7; TRBD2 matches 12 bases. The V gene's germline CDR1 is SGDLS and CDR2 YYNGEE. The CDR3 loop spans 15 amino acids. V was clipped by 3 bases and J by 3 bases; unmatched bases: 4. The CDR3 bases are TGTGCCAGCAGCGAGACTAGCGGGAGTATCTACGAGCAGTACTTC. Protein product: CASSETSGSIYEQYF.

The table lists this clonotype with many counts. The chain links TRBV7-2 to TRBJ2-5; D is possibly TRBD2 (6 bases). V was shortened by 0 bases and J by 3 bases, with 8 bases between the two germline ends. CDR1 is SGHTA and CDR2 is FQGNSA in the germline V gene. The CDR3 length is 14 residues. The CDR3 loop reads CASSLAGLKETQYF. CDR3 nucleotide sequence: TGTGCCAGCAGCTTAGCCGGACTAAAAGAGACCCAGTACTTC.

Comment on this clonotype: A much bigger clone sits one base away, suggesting this may be a read error. The V call is TRBV7-8, the J call TRBJ1-3; 7 bases match TRBD1. Germline loops: CDR1 SGHVS, CDR2 FQNEAQ. CDR3 size: 16 residues. J lost 4 bases, V lost 1 base, and 7 bases had no gene match. CDR3 in amino acids: CASSLEARGDGNTIYF. The CDR3 region has the DNA TGTGCCAGCAGCTTAGAGGCCAGGGGGGACGGAAACACCATATATTTT.

This clonotype was found many times. V gene TRBV29-1 combines with J gene TRBJ1-6; 10 positions agree with TRBD1. V trimming: 7 bases; J trimming: 7 bases; junction bases outside the gene matches: 4. The CDR3 runs to 13 residues. CDR1 is SQVTM, CDR2 ANQGSEA, per germline. The CDR3 loop is CSAGTGVNSPLHF. The CDR3 DNA is TGCAGCGCCGGGACAGGGGTAAATTCACCCCTCCACTTT.

This clonotype was counted at least ten times. V usage is TRBV29-1 and J usage is TRBJ1-2; 8 bases fit TRBD1. Trimming cost V 5 bases and J 5 bases; bases outside gene matches: 10. The CDR3 has 14 residues. Germline V CDR1 and CDR2: SQVTM, ANQGSEA. The CDR3 sequence: CSVLDRDGGYGYTF. CDR3 sequence (DNA): TGCAGCGTTCTGGACAGGGACGGAGGTTATGGCTACACCTTC. The full variable domain, completed using reference TRBV29-1 and TRBJ1-2, is SAVISQKPSRDICQRGTSLTIQCQVDSQVTMMFWYRQQPGQSLTLIATANQGSEATYESGFVIDKFPISRPNLTFSTLTVSNMSPEDSSIYLCSVLDRDGGYGYTFGSGTRLTVV.

The sample holds a few counts of this clonotype. The V gene is TRBV21-1, the J gene TRBJ2-3. TRBV21-1 is described as a pseudogene. The CDR3 covers 17 residues. CDR3 region: CASSCAIATVMQDTQYF. The CDR3 DNA sequence: TGTGCCAGCAGTTGTGCAATAGCTACAGTCATGCAAGATACGCAGTATTTT.

On this clonotype itself: This sequence may be a read error, since a much larger clone differs from it by one base. The gene calls are TRBV7-8 and TRBJ1-5; D perhaps matches TRBD1 (5 bases). Looked up from germline, CDR1 is SGHVS and CDR2 is FQNEAQ. V was cut by 7 bases and J by 6 bases, with 16 bases left in between. CDR3 length equals 14 residues. The CDR3, as DNA: TGTGCCAGCAACACCCGACAGCGCCCTCAGCCCCAGCATTTT. Translation gives CASNTRQRPQPQHF.

Remarks on this clonotype: Just one base apart from a much larger clone, this may be a read error. V usage is TRBV7-2 and J usage is TRBJ2-7; D unresolved. Germline CDR1 reads SGHTA; CDR2 reads FQGNSA. The CDR3 length is 14 residues. The CDR3 region has the DNA TGTGCCGGCAGCTTATTTCTAGATCGATACGAGCAGTACTTC. It specifies CAGSLFLDRYEQYF. The full variable domain, completed using reference TRBV7-2 and TRBJ2-7, is GAGVSQSPSNKVTEKGKDVELRCDPISGHTALYWYRQSLGQGLEFLIYFQGNSAPDKSGLPSDRFSAERTGGSVSTLTIQRTQQEDSAVYLCAGSLFLDRYEQYFGPGTRLTVT.

This clonotype has more than one count but fewer than ten. A much larger clonotype is one base distant, so this may be a read error. V is TRBV5-1 and J is TRBJ2-7; TRBD2 is a possible D gene (6 bases). Trimming removed 0 bases at V and 4 bases at J, with 17 bases between. The CDR3 has 16 amino acids. Germline lookup yields CDR1 SGHRS and CDR2 YFSETQ. DNA for the CDR3: TGCGCCAGCAGCTTGGCCCCGCGGGACGGAGGATACGAGCAGTACTTC. This translates into CASSLAPRDGGYEQYF.

This clonotype was recorded many times. This sequence joins TRBV3-1 and TRBJ1-2, with D hard to call. Germline CDR1 is LGHDT and CDR2 is YNNKEL (reference sequence). This CDR3 has 17 residues. Trimming removed 5 bases at V and 4 bases at J, with 23 bases between. The chain's CDR3 is CASSVSFTLRKTYGYTF. CDR3 sequence (DNA): TGTGCCAGCAGCGTAAGCTTCACCCTTCGAAAGACCTATGGCTACACCTTC.

In this sample, this clonotype turned up a few times. This chain joins TRBV5-1 and TRBJ2-3, with 8 bases aligning to TRBD1. Germline loops: CDR1 SGHRS, CDR2 YFSETQ. The CDR3 totals 16 residues. The V gene end was trimmed by 4 bases and the J gene end by 2 bases; junction bases not matched to a gene: 9. CDR3 in amino acids: CASSLRTGTVTDTQYF. The DNA for the CDR3 is TGCGCCAGCAGCCTACGGACAGGGACGGTCACAGATACGCAGTATTTT. Filled out from reference TRBV5-1 and TRBJ2-3, the complete variable domain reads KAGVTQTPRYLIKTRGQQVTLSCSPISGHRSVSWYQQTPGQGLQFLFEYFSETQRNKGNFPGRFSGRQFSNSRSEMNVSTLELGDSALYLCASSLRTGTVTDTQYFGPGTRLTVL.

Regarding this clonotype: This may stem from a read error, because a much larger clone lies one nucleotide away. This rearrangement joins TRBV14 to TRBJ1-2, with D unresolved. Germline V CDR1 and CDR2: SGHDN, FVKESK. This CDR3 is 14 amino acids long. CDR3 bases: TGTGCCAGCAGCCAAGATAGGCGGCTCTATGGCTACGCCTTC. It translates to CASSQDRRLYGYAF.

Notes on this clonotype: This sequence may be a read error, since a much larger clone differs from it by one base. The rearrangement uses TRBV6-2 or TRBV6-3 and TRBJ1-5; D perhaps matches TRBD1 (5 bases). Germline CDR1 MNHEY, CDR2 SVGEGT. Trimming cost V 0 bases and J 2 bases, with 8 bases left between them. The CDR3 is 15 residues long. Here the CDR3 reads CASSYSGRGNQPQHF. The CDR3 DNA reads as TGTGCCAGCAGTTACTCGGGCAGGGGCAATCAGCCCCAGCATTTT.

In this sample, this clonotype turned up many times. The chain has TRBV9 and TRBJ1-6, with 7 bases lining up with TRBD1. Germline CDR1 SGDLS, CDR2 YYNGEE. This CDR3 comprises 17 residues. Trimming cost V 0 bases and J 6 bases; bases outside gene matches: 9. CDR3 DNA sequence: TGTGCCAGCAGCGTAGGAGGAGGGACAGTGGGTAATTCACCCCTCCACTTT. Protein product: CASSVGGGTVGNSPLHF.

In regard to this clonotype: A much bigger clone sits one base away, suggesting this may be a read error. This chain uses TRBV6-5 with TRBJ1-6, with 9 bases matching TRBD1. Germline V gene data show CDR1 as MNHEY and CDR2 as SVGAGI. The J segment lost 11 bases and the V segment lost 10 bases, leaving 15 bases of the junction unmatched. The CDR3 sequence is 15 residues long. The CDR3 coding sequence is TGTGCCAACAGAGGGACAGGGCGGGACTGGGCACCCCTCCACTTT. Protein product: CANRGTGRDWAPLHF.

The table lists this clonotype with a few counts. V usage is TRBV20-1 and J usage is TRBJ2-3; D not resolved. Trimming stripped 7 bases from V and 0 bases from J, with 11 bases between. Per the germline V gene, CDR1 is DFQATT and CDR2 is SNEGSKA (reference sequence). This CDR3 is 13 amino acids long. The CDR3 DNA sequence: TGCAGTGTTTCTGCGGCTAGCACAGATACGCAGTATTTT. It translates to CSVSAASTDTQYF.

V and J are TRBV28 and TRBJ1-4, with 9 bases identical to TRBD1. V was clipped by 6 bases and J by 3 bases; unmatched bases: 14. The V gene's germline CDR1 is MDHEN and CDR2 SYDVKM. The CDR3 extends over 18 amino acids. The CDR3: CASSEPGQGLGANEKLFF. The CDR3 region has the DNA TGTGCCAGCAGCGAACCGGGACAGGGCCTGGGAGCTAATGAAAAACTGTTTTTT.

The table lists this clonotype with many counts. The chain recombines TRBV9 with TRBJ1-2, with D perhaps TRBD1 (5 bases). The length of the CDR3 is 16 residues. Germline-derived CDR1 and CDR2 are SGDLS and YYNGEE. V dropped 6 bases and J dropped 4 bases, with 22 bases sitting between them. The CDR3 coding sequence is TGTGCCAGCAAGGGGTCGTACTCAAGAAAGACCTATGGCTACACCTTC. Its protein product is CASKGSYSRKTYGYTF.

This clonotype was observed at least ten times. The CDR3 region has the DNA TGTGCCAGCAGTGAAGCGTGGGGCGCGACGTCACCCCTCCACTTT. This sequence encodes CASSEAWGATSPLHF. The chain couples TRBV2 to TRBJ1-6; D possibly corresponds to TRBD1 (5 bases). Trimming removed 0 bases at V and 10 bases at J, with 13 bases between. The CDR3 is 15 residues long. The V gene's germline CDR1 is SNHLY and CDR2 FYNNEI.

Many counts were recorded for this clonotype. V gene TRBV30 combines with J gene TRBJ1-2; unclear D gene. Trimming cost V 5 bases and J 4 bases, with 23 bases left between them. The CDR3 has 16 residues. The germline CDR1 and CDR2 sequences are GTSNPN and SVGIG (reference sequence). The CDR3 region is CAWLVRRYRKTYGYTF. The DNA of the CDR3 is TGTGCCTGGCTCGTTAGGCGTTATAGAAAGACCTATGGCTACACCTTC.

As to this clonotype: Being one base from a much bigger clone, this may be a read error. V and J are TRBV5-1 and TRBJ1-2; D remains unclear. This CDR3 contains 13 residues. The germline CDR1 and CDR2 sequences are SGHRS and YFSETQ. As DNA, the CDR3 is TGCGCCAGCAGCTTGGATACCGTCTATGACTACACCTTC. Translation gives CASSLDTVYDYTF.

This clonotype was picked up many times. This rearrangement joins TRBV7-9 to TRBJ2-5, with D possibly called TRBD1 or TRBD2 (5 bases each). The CDR3 totals 14 residues. CDR1 SEHNR and CDR2 FQNEAQ come from the germline V gene (reference sequence). Trimming removed 8 bases at V and 2 bases at J, with 15 bases between. The CDR3 sequence: CASLSGTGQETQYF. In DNA, the CDR3 is TGTGCCAGCCTCTCCGGGACCGGGCAAGAGACCCAGTACTTC.

As concerns this clonotype: This may arise from a read error, as a much more abundant clone is one base away. The chain is built from TRBV21-1 and TRBJ2-4; the D call in the table, TRBD2, was not verified against the DNA. TRBV21-1 constitutes a pseudogene. The CDR3 contains 17 residues. The DNA of the CDR3 is TGTGCCAGCTTAATAGCGGGAGAGGGGGTAGCCAAAAACATTCGGTACTTC. This codes for CASLIAGEGVAKNIRYF.